What follows are 25 T cell receptor beta chains derived from one specimen sequenced in a study of T cell responses to AZD1222 COVID-19 vaccine. Some clones are missing from TCRdb's copy, which holds only in-frame ones; the method was immunoSEQ multiplex PCR. The table lists about 99,000 clones, approximately 91% of them singletons, with under 20% in the top ten. The sample in question was peripheral blood, obtained on day 0 of AZD1222 vaccination. These receptors originate from an adult in good health.

The chain uses TRBV25-1 and TRBJ1-4, with 10 bases matching TRBD1. The length of the CDR3 is 13 residues. The V gene end was trimmed by 6 bases and the J gene end by 8 bases; junction bases not matched to a gene: 3. Germline loops: CDR1 MGHDK, CDR2 SYGVNS. The CDR3 bases are TGTGCCAGCAGGACAGGGGGCTCCGAAAAACTGTTTTTT. Translation: CASRTGGSEKLFF.

The chain employs TRBV2 and TRBJ1-1; D possibly corresponds to TRBD1 (5 bases). CDR3 length: 14 residues. V was clipped by 4 bases and J by 2 bases, with 11 bases between them. The V gene's germline CDR1 is SNHLY and CDR2 FYNNEI. CDR3 loop: CASSGPRDNTEAFF. In DNA form, the CDR3 reads TGTGCCAGCAGTGGACCCAGGGATAACACTGAAGCTTTCTTT.

About this clone: No conserved phenylalanine or tryptophan is present at the end of the CDR3, so a read error is the likely explanation. This sequence joins TRBV6-5 and TRBJ1-6, with D possibly matching TRBD1 (6 bases). The CDR3 length is 14 residues. In germline, CDR1 is MNHEY, CDR2 SVGAGI. The ends were cut back, 6 bases at V and 6 bases at J, with 12 bases in the middle. The CDR3 region has the DNA TGTGCCAGCAGCAAACAGGGAATTAATTCACCCCTCCACCTT. Translated: CASSKQGINSPLHL.

The chain recombines TRBV19 with TRBJ1-2; 8 nucleotides match TRBD1. Germline assignment: CDR1 LNHDA and CDR2 SQIVND (reference sequence). This CDR3 has 14 amino acids. V shed 3 bases, J shed 8 bases, and the junction held 8 bases outside the gene matches. The CDR3 protein is CASSITDRAWGYTF. In nucleotides, the CDR3 is TGTGCCAGTAGTATTACGGACAGGGCATGGGGCTACACCTTC.

V is TRBV18 and J is TRBJ2-1; unclear D gene. The CDR3 covers 14 residues. Trimming pared 3 bases from V and 4 bases from J, leaving 10 bases between. Germline V CDR1 and CDR2: KGHSH, LQKENI. The CDR3 DNA reads as TGTGCCAGCTCACCTTATTCGGAATACAATGAGCAGTTCTTC. Translated: CASSPYSEYNEQFF.

This chain uses TRBV27 with TRBJ2-5, with D tentatively TRBD1 or TRBD2 (5 bases each). The CDR3 totals 14 residues. V gave up 0 bases and J gave up 4 bases, with 9 bases separating them. From germline, CDR1 is MNHEY and CDR2 SMNVEV (reference sequence). The CDR3 DNA reads as TGTGCCAGCAGTTTATCGGGGACCGTAGAGACCCAGTACTTC. The encoded protein is CASSLSGTVETQYF.

The chain links TRBV7-6 to TRBJ1-1; D is ambiguous. This CDR3 contains 13 residues. Per germline, CDR1 SGHVS and CDR2 FNYEAQ. V lost 5 bases to trimming and J lost 2 bases, with 9 bases between them. The chain's CDR3 is CASSGKVNTEAFF. The CDR3, as DNA: TGTGCCAGCAGCGGAAAGGTCAACACTGAAGCTTTCTTT.

V usage is TRBV5-5 and J usage is TRBJ1-2; D uncertain. Trimming shortened V by 4 bases and J by 6 bases, and 19 bases separated the two germline ends. CDR1 is SGHKS and CDR2 is YYEKEE in the germline V gene (reference sequence). CDR3 size: 15 residues. The CDR3 loop is CASSPGSRQVDGYTF. For the CDR3, the DNA is TGTGCCAGCAGCCCTGGTTCGCGGCAAGTGGATGGCTACACCTTC.

The chain recombines TRBV2 with TRBJ1-2; 8 positions agree with TRBD1. With V trimmed by 5 bases and J by 5 bases, 10 bases remained unmatched. This CDR3 is built from 15 residues. The germline CDR1 and CDR2 sequences are SNHLY and FYNNEI. The CDR3 bases are TGTGCCAGCAGTTATACAGGGGGAACTGGGTATGGCTACACCTTC. It yields the protein CASSYTGGTGYGYTF.

This rearrangement joins TRBV6-5 to TRBJ1-4; D is unresolved. Trimming stripped 4 bases from V and 2 bases from J, with 11 bases between. Germline values: CDR1 MNHEY, CDR2 SVGAGI. This CDR3 has 15 amino acids. In nucleotides, the CDR3 is TGTGCCAGCAGTTCCCAGGTCGGGACTAATGAAAAACTGTTTTTT. Translated: CASSSQVGTNEKLFF.

This clone was counted a single time. J is TRBJ1-1 and V is TRBV21-1; TRBD1 is taken as the D call from the table, unchecked against the DNA. TRBV21-1 is noted as a pseudogene. This CDR3 region has 15 residues. CDR3 DNA sequence: TGTGCCAGCAGCAGCGGGACAGGGATGAACACTGAAGCTTTCTTT. Translating it yields CASSSGTGMNTEAFF.

The rearrangement uses TRBV7-9 and TRBJ2-1; D may be TRBD1 (6 bases). Germline CDR1 reads SEHNR; CDR2 reads FQNEAQ (reference sequence). V was cut by 2 bases and J by 9 bases, with 11 bases left in between. The CDR3 loop spans 13 amino acids. The CDR3 nucleotides read TGTGCCAGCAGCTTACTACAGGGCGGTGAGCAGTTCTTC. Translating gives CASSLLQGGEQFF.

The rearrangement joins TRBV5-1 to TRBJ2-7; maybe TRBD1 (5 bases). The CDR3 extends over 12 amino acids. The V and J ends lost 3 bases and 3 bases respectively, with 7 bases between them. CDR1 and CDR2 (germline): SGHRS, YFSETQ. The chain's CDR3 is CASSSDNYEQYF. CDR3 nucleotide sequence: TGCGCCAGCAGCTCGGACAACTACGAGCAGTACTTC.

This clone was recorded once. The chain combines TRBV6-5 with TRBJ1-1; D is unclear. Trimming removed 0 bases at V and 0 bases at J, with 11 bases between. The CDR3 consists of 16 residues. Germline CDR1 reads MNHEY; CDR2 reads SVGAGI. CDR3: CASSYSMSHMNTEAFF. CDR3 nucleotide sequence: TGTGCCAGCAGTTACTCGATGAGCCACATGAACACTGAAGCTTTCTTT.

In its sample, this clone was seen once. The J gene is TRBJ1-1, the V gene TRBV11-2, with a weak D call TRBD1 (5 bases). With 6 bases removed from V and 2 bases from J, the gap between germline ends came to 13 bases. Germline assignment: CDR1 SGHAT and CDR2 FQNNGV. The CDR3 sequence is 14 residues long. CDR3 sequence (DNA): TGTGCCAGCAGAGTGGGCGGGGGAAACACTGAAGCTTTCTTT. Its protein product is CASRVGGGNTEAFF.

The chain joins TRBV7-9 to TRBJ2-7, with 10 nucleotides matching TRBD1. This CDR3 region has 15 residues. Germline CDR1 reads SEHNR; CDR2 reads FQNEAQ (reference sequence). Trimming took 6 bases from V and 4 from J; bases not matched to a gene: 9. The CDR3 here is CASRRGQGGIYEQYF. CDR3 sequence (DNA): TGTGCCAGCAGACGAGGACAGGGGGGCATATACGAGCAGTACTTC.

The genes are TRBV19 and TRBJ1-2, with unresolved D. The CDR3 covers 16 residues. CDR1 and CDR2 (germline): LNHDA, SQIVND (reference sequence). The V end lost 6 bases, the J end lost 1 base, and 18 bases lay between the germline ends. The CDR3 protein is CASRSILAGRNYGYTF. The CDR3 coding sequence is TGTGCCAGTAGATCAATTCTGGCAGGCCGTAACTATGGCTACACCTTC.

The gene calls are TRBV7-3 and TRBJ2-5; no definite D call. Germline V lookup: CDR1 SGHTA, CDR2 FQGTGA. The ends were cut back, 2 bases at V and 5 bases at J, with 9 bases in the middle. The CDR3 spans 13 residues. The CDR3 here is CASSLGRSETQYF. The CDR3 DNA is TGTGCCAGCAGCTTAGGGCGTTCGGAGACCCAGTACTTC. The variable domain in full, with the rest retrieved from reference TRBV7-3 and TRBJ2-5, is GAGVSQTPSNKVTEKGKYVELRCDPISGHTALYWYRQSLGQGPEFLIYFQGTGAADDSGLPNDRFFAVRPEGSVSTLKIQRTERGDSAVYLCASSLGRSETQYFGPGTRLLVL.

The table lists this clone with a count of one. The chain links TRBV6-6 to TRBJ2-5, with a possible D match to TRBD2 (7 bases). The CDR3 sequence is 15 residues long. The V end lost 5 bases, the J end lost 4 bases, and 17 bases lay between the germline ends. CDR1 and CDR2 from the germline V gene are MNHNY and SVGAGI (reference sequence). The CDR3 is CASSHSGGALETQYF. Written as DNA, the CDR3 is TGTGCCAGCAGTCATAGTGGGGGGGCGTTAGAGACCCAGTACTTC.

The chain recombines TRBV3-1 (or the pseudogene TRBV3-2) with TRBJ1-2; D is undetermined. The germline V gene encodes CDR1 LGHDT and CDR2 YNNKEL (reference sequence). V was shortened by 0 bases and J by 7 bases, with 18 bases between the two germline ends. This CDR3 is 16 amino acids long. CDR3: CASSQDLGSREGGYTF. The CDR3 DNA sequence: TGTGCCAGCAGCCAAGATCTAGGTTCAAGGGAGGGTGGCTACACCTTC.

The gene calls are TRBV18 and TRBJ2-4; TRBD1 is a possible D gene (6 bases). This CDR3 has 15 residues. V was cut by 2 bases and J by 5 bases, with 13 bases left in between. In germline, CDR1 is KGHSH, CDR2 LQKENI. CDR3 coding DNA: TGTGCCAGCTCACCAACAGGGAAACCGGAAAACATTCAGTACTTC. Its translation is CASSPTGKPENIQYF.

Only one count was recorded for this clone. The chain couples TRBV28 to TRBJ2-7, with D perhaps TRBD2 (5 bases). The V end lost 6 bases, the J end lost 2 bases, and 17 bases lay between the germline ends. The CDR3 runs to 15 residues. Germline CDR1 and CDR2: MDHEN and SYDVKM. DNA of the CDR3: TGTGCCAGCAGCCGGGGTCCGGCAGGAGCCTACGAGCAGTACTTC. This codes for CASSRGPAGAYEQYF.

The chain combines TRBV30 with TRBJ2-1, with 10 bases fitting TRBD2. This CDR3 spans 13 amino acids. V was pared by 3 bases and J by 9 bases, with 5 bases of the junction left unmatched. The germline CDR1 and CDR2 sequences are GTSNPN and SVGIG (reference sequence). The CDR3 region is CAWRAGGRIEQFF. In nucleotides, the CDR3 is TGTGCCTGGAGAGCGGGGGGGCGGATTGAGCAGTTCTTC.

The rearrangement joins TRBV4-1 to TRBJ2-2; TRBD2 is a possible D gene (5 bases). Germline V gene lookup returns CDR1 MGHRA and CDR2 YSYEKL. The CDR3 length is 17 residues. V shed 4 bases and J shed 0 bases, with 15 bases lying between them. CDR3 in amino acids: CASSPTLLVTNTGELFF. DNA for the CDR3: TGCGCCAGCAGCCCGACATTACTAGTGACGAACACCGGGGAGCTGTTTTTT.

The chain combines TRBV18 with TRBJ1-1; tentative D call: TRBD1 (6 bases). The germline V and J ends were trimmed by 1 base and 0 bases, with 18 bases remaining between them. CDR1 is KGHSH, CDR2 LQKENI, per germline. This CDR3 contains 18 residues. CDR3 region: CASSPLGQGRSVNTEAFF. The DNA of the CDR3 is TGTGCCAGCTCACCACTTGGGCAGGGGCGATCCGTGAACACTGAAGCTTTCTTT. Full variable domain (remainder filled in from reference TRBV18 and TRBJ1-1): NAGVMQNPRHLVRRRGQEARLRCSPMKGHSHVYWYRQLPEEGLKFMVYLQKENIIDESGMPKERFSAEFPKEGPSILRIQQVVRGDSAAYFCASSPLGQGRSVNTEAFFGQGTRLTVV.